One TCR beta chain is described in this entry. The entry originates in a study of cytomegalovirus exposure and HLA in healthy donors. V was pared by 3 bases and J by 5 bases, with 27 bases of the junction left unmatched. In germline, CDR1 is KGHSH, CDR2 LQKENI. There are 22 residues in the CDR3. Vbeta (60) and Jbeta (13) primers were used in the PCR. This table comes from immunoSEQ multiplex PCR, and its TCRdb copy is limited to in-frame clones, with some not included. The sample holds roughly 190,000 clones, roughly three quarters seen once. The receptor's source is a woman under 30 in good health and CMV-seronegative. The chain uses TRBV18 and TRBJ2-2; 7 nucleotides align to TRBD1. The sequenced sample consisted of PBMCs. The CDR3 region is CASSPNGLPGTDPLPRTGELFF. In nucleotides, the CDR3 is TGTGCCAGCTCACCGAACGGACTCCCCGGGACAGATCCGCTTCCGCGGACCGGGGAGCTGTTTTTT.